The 8 T cell receptor beta chains below all came from one sample that was sequenced in a study of shared clonotypes between healthy human individuals. Sequenced by immunoSEQ multiplex PCR; TCRdb stores in-frame clones only, minus some. The sample carries about 550,000 clones, around 95% recorded once. Naive CD8 populations comprised CD45RO-negative cells positively selected for CCR7, excluding terminally differentiated effector memory CD45RA+ cells. Sequenced input: naive CD8+ T cells sorted from blood. Every receptor here comes from a woman in her 30s in good health.

This clone was found once. This chain's CDR3 is CASSVGISSSYEQYF. CDR3 bases: TGTGCCAGCAGCGTAGGGATATCGAGCTCCTACGAGCAGTACTTC. This chain links TRBV9 with TRBJ2-7; D remains ambiguous. V was shortened by 0 bases and J by 0 bases, with 10 bases between the two germline ends. This CDR3 has 15 residues. Per germline, CDR1 SGDLS and CDR2 YYNGEE. Complete variable domain (other parts from reference TRBV9 and TRBJ2-7): DSGVTQTPKHLITATGQRVTLRCSPRSGDLSVYWYQQSLDQGLQFLIQYYNGEERAKGNILERFSAQQFPDLHSELNLSSLELGDSALYFCASSVGISSSYEQYFGPGTRLTVT.

The chain joins TRBV27 to TRBJ2-7, with TRBD1 matching 8 bases. The junction had 8 bases not matched to a gene; V was cut back by 5 bases and J by 5 bases. Germline CDR1 is MNHEY and CDR2 is SMNVEV (reference sequence). There are 14 residues in the CDR3. The DNA of the CDR3 is TGTGCCAGCAGTGGACAGGGCTTATTCGACGAGCAGTACTTC. It encodes CASSGQGLFDEQYF.

This clone was seen just once. This sequence joins TRBV19 and TRBJ2-1, with 12 bases fitting TRBD2. The CDR3 covers 16 residues. Trimming took 1 base from V and 5 from J; bases not matched to a gene: 3. Germline CDR1 reads LNHDA; CDR2 reads SQIVND (reference sequence). The CDR3 loop is CASSIGLAGVDNEQFF. CDR3 nucleotides: TGTGCCAGTAGTATAGGACTAGCGGGAGTTGACAATGAGCAGTTCTTC.

The CDR3 spells CASSPSGGWNQPQHF. For the CDR3, the DNA is TGTGCCAGCAGTCCCTCGGGGGGATGGAATCAGCCCCAGCATTTT. The genes are TRBV6-5 and TRBJ1-5, with D perhaps TRBD1 (5 bases). Germline V gives CDR1 MNHEY, CDR2 SVGAGI. Between the trimmed V and J ends, which lost 5 bases and 4 bases, there was a span of 15 bases. CDR3 length equals 15 residues.

This chain uses TRBV4-1 with TRBJ2-7, with 7 bases identical to TRBD2. The trim removed 0 bases at V and 3 bases at J, leaving 14 bases unmatched. The CDR3 contains 18 residues. The germline gives CDR1 MGHRA, CDR2 YSYEKL. CDR3 coding DNA: TGCGCCAGCAGCCAAGATCAGCATGGGCGGGAGCTTTTCTACGAGCAGTACTTC. Translating gives CASSQDQHGRELFYEQYF.

This clone came up once. The CDR3: CASSHTGSNSPLHF. In DNA form, the CDR3 reads TGTGCCAGCAGCCACACAGGGAGTAATTCACCCCTCCACTTT. The chain combines TRBV25-1 with TRBJ1-6, with D tentatively TRBD1 (6 bases). The CDR3 length is 14 residues. Trimming pared 6 bases from V and 6 bases from J, leaving 12 bases between. Germline loops: CDR1 MGHDK, CDR2 SYGVNS.

Only one count was recorded for this clone. In DNA form, the CDR3 reads TGTGCCAGCAGCCAAGGGGGGACCGACTATGGCTACACCTTC. Translating it yields CASSQGGTDYGYTF. The gene calls are TRBV7-9 and TRBJ1-2; D may be TRBD1 (6 bases). V was pared by 5 bases and J by 3 bases, with 13 bases between. The germline gives CDR1 SEHNR, CDR2 FQNEAQ (reference sequence). CDR3 length: 14 amino acids.

The chain couples TRBV5-6 to TRBJ2-2; 8 bases line up with TRBD2. The V gene's germline CDR1 is SGHDT and CDR2 YYEEEE. Germline trimming cut 4 bases from V and 2 bases from J; bases unmatched to any gene: 10. CDR3 size: 17 residues. This chain's CDR3 is CASSTDTSGKNTGELFF. The CDR3 DNA reads TGTGCCAGCAGCACTGATACTAGCGGAAAAAACACCGGGGAGCTGTTTTTT.